This T cell receptor (beta chain) was identified during a study of cytomegalovirus exposure and HLA in healthy donors. About this clone: As yet, its antigen is unknown.

Germline loops: CDR1 SEHNR, CDR2 FQNEAQ (reference sequence). V lost 5 bases and J 4 bases, leaving 11 bases between the germline ends. This CDR3 is built from 14 residues. The study ran its PCR with 60 Vbeta and 13 Jbeta primers. Produced via immunoSEQ multiplex PCR; TCRdb's table is partial and in-frame only. The table records 100,000 to 150,000 clones, around four fifths of them present only once. Findings and limits, study-wide: The authors enumerated over 150 TCR beta chains as linked to cytomegalovirus.

Source material: PBMCs. The chain has TRBV7-9 and TRBJ2-2; weak D call: TRBD1 (5 bases). The receptor comes from a man aged 30-40 years in good health and CMV-seronegative. The CDR3, as DNA: TGTGCCAGCAGCCTTGAAGGGGCCACCGGGGAGCTGTTTTTT. It codes for CASSLEGATGELFF.